The clone carrying this T cell receptor (beta chain) was counted many times. What it binds is not known. The data were obtained in a study of blood T cells in healthy people across ages. Then a second PCR, running roughly 7 to 11 cycles, was carried out with a sample-barcoded 5' primer and a J-beta primer mix. A template-switch adaptor containing 12 random nucleotides labeled each cDNA molecule. TCRdb re-derived calls from the 5' RACE reads in MiXCR, one entry per CDR3 protein. Here the sample spans approximately 810,000 distinct CDR3 sequences, 29% being singletons. Germline V CDR1 and CDR2: MNHEY, SVGAGI. The CDR3 loop spans 14 amino acids. V lost 6 bases, J lost 8 bases, and 19 bases lay in between. Russia was home to the donors, healthy Caucasian individuals aged roughly 6 to 90. Samples had at least 6.5 million PBMCs isolated from them. Study conclusions and caveats: It was held that diversity estimates obtained from one million T cells represented underestimates.

Specimen: blood. The chain couples TRBV6-5 to TRBJ1-2, with D possibly being TRBD1 (5 bases). This TCR came from an elderly woman in good health. The CDR3 DNA follows: TGTGCCAGCAGAGACGGGGGACGGAGTCCGGGCTACACCTTC. Protein sequence: CASRDGGRSPGYTF.